A selection of T cell receptor beta chains follows, all from one sample in a study of T cells in Graves' hyperthyroidism and ophthalmopathy. From the multiplex PCR reads, TCRdb called clonotypes with MiXCR, one entry per CDR3 protein. The sample yields 350,000 to 450,000 distinct CDR3 sequences, roughly 13% seen once. Sequencing was done on a sample of blood. These TCRs come from a middle-aged man with Graves' ophthalmopathy. CDR3s include the opening cysteine and the closing phenylalanine or tryptophan.

j_call: TRBJ2-1
v_call: TRBV11-2
cdr3_length: 13
cdr3_aa: CASSPPASHEQFF

j_call: TRBJ2-2
v_call: TRBV12-3/TRBV12-4
cdr3_length: 15
cdr3_aa: CASSLLGSNTGELFF

j_call: TRBJ2-7
v_call: TRBV5-1
cdr3_length: 14
cdr3_aa: CASSLSAGTGEQYF

j_call: TRBJ2-3
v_call: TRBV27
cdr3_length: 16
cdr3_aa: CASNSAGRSMADTQYF

j_call: TRBJ2-3
v_call: TRBV3-1
cdr3_length: 18
cdr3_aa: CASSQTRKSGRAADTQYF

j_call: TRBJ1-5
v_call: TRBV20-1
cdr3_length: 13
cdr3_aa: CSASFGGEQPQHF

j_call: TRBJ2-1
v_call: TRBV12-3/TRBV12-4
cdr3_length: 15
cdr3_aa: CASSPIAGPYNEQFF

j_call: TRBJ2-1
v_call: TRBV25-1
cdr3_length: 17
cdr3_aa: CASSEYAVAGGPAEQFF

j_call: TRBJ1-2
v_call: TRBV24-1
cdr3_length: 15
cdr3_aa: CATSESTGYNYGYTF

j_call: TRBJ2-4
v_call: TRBV14
cdr3_length: 17
cdr3_aa: CASSPDPGLAGGNIQYF

j_call: TRBJ1-2
v_call: TRBV28
cdr3_length: 13
cdr3_aa: CASNSDANYGYTF

j_call: TRBJ2-1
v_call: TRBV11-3
cdr3_length: 14
cdr3_aa: CASSLDRGRNEQFF

j_call: TRBJ2-5
v_call: TRBV20-1
cdr3_length: 15
cdr3_aa: CSANRLAGTQETQYF

j_call: TRBJ2-7
v_call: TRBV27
cdr3_length: 18
cdr3_aa: CASSLAASGRSVWYEQYF

j_call: TRBJ1-1
v_call: TRBV2
cdr3_length: 14
cdr3_aa: CASSRGGGSTEAFF